These 9 T cell receptor beta chains originate from one sample sequenced in a study of CD8 T cells in Susac syndrome. With random hexamers, 0.5 to 1 ug RNA was reverse transcribed. Each CDR3 protein gets one entry after TCRdb re-called the immunoSEQ multiplex PCR reads with MiXCR. Of 120,000 or so distinct CDR3 sequences in the sample, 90% to 95% were seen once. The source material was CD4+ T cells from PBMCs. All receptors come from a human donor in good health.

The V and J genes are TRBV15 and TRBJ1-4, with 8 nucleotides matching TRBD1. Looked up from germline, CDR1 is LNHNV and CDR2 is YYDKDF (reference sequence). With 0 bases clipped from V and 4 bases from J, the junction kept 7 bases outside the gene matches. The length of the CDR3 is 17 residues. CDR3 DNA: TGTGCCACCAGCAGAGAGTATAGACAGGGGATTAATGAAAAACTGTTTTTT. Its translation: CATSREYRQGINEKLFF. The full variable domain, rest sourced from reference TRBV15 and TRBJ1-4, is DAMVIQNPRYQVTQFGKPVTLSCSQTLNHNVMYWYQQKSSQAPKLLFHYYDKDFNNEADTPDNFQSRRPNTSFCFLDIRSPGLGDTAMYLCATSREYRQGINEKLFFGSGTQLSVL.

This chain joins TRBV20-1 and TRBJ2-3, with D hard to call. V was pared by 0 bases and J by 2 bases, with 12 bases between. Per the germline V gene, CDR1 is DFQATT and CDR2 is SNEGSKA (reference sequence). This CDR3 has 15 amino acids. The CDR3 nucleotides read TGCAGTGCTAGAGATGACGAGGCAATCACAGATACGCAGTATTTT. It translates to CSARDDEAITDTQYF.

The CDR3 protein is CSAILAGGTEQYF. The CDR3 nucleotides read TGCAGTGCCATACTAGCGGGAGGGACCGAGCAGTACTTC. V and J are TRBV20-1 and TRBJ2-7; 13 nucleotides line up with TRBD2. The ends lost 6 bases at V and 6 bases at J; junction bases unmatched: 5. Germline loops: CDR1 DFQATT, CDR2 SNEGSKA (reference sequence). This CDR3 is 13 amino acids long.

This chain links TRBV7-9 with TRBJ1-4, with 8 bases fitting TRBD1. The V and J ends lost 7 bases and 7 bases, in that order; junction bases with no gene match: 8. The CDR3 contains 14 residues. In germline, CDR1 is SEHNR, CDR2 FQNEAQ (reference sequence). This CDR3 is CASILEGTGEKLFF. DNA of the CDR3: TGTGCCAGCATCCTAGAGGGGACAGGTGAAAAACTGTTTTTT.

V gene TRBV7-2 combines with J gene TRBJ1-5; D perhaps matches TRBD1 (5 bases). Germline CDR1 SGHTA, CDR2 FQGNSA. The CDR3 covers 14 residues. Trimming left V 1 base short and J 5 bases short, with 9 bases between. The DNA of the CDR3 is TGTGCCAGCAGCTTAGTCGGAGGGGATCAGCCCCAGCATTTT. Its translation: CASSLVGGDQPQHF.

V usage is TRBV27 and J usage is TRBJ2-7; D gene ambiguous. The CDR3 spans 12 residues. Per the germline V gene, CDR1 is MNHEY and CDR2 is SMNVEV (reference sequence). The V end was cut by 8 bases, the J end by 0 bases, with 8 bases between. The CDR3 loop is CASRSNSYEQYF. CDR3 coding DNA: TGTGCCAGCCGGTCTAACTCCTACGAGCAGTACTTC.

The rearrangement uses TRBV11-1 and TRBJ2-1, with D maybe TRBD2 (6 bases). The CDR3 consists of 20 residues. V was cut by 1 base and J by 2 bases, with 24 bases left in between. Germline V lookup: CDR1 SGHAT, CDR2 FQDESV (reference sequence). In DNA form, the CDR3 reads TGTGCCAGCAGCTTAGGCTGGGACTTGAGTGGGGGTCCAACCTACAATGAGCAGTTCTTC. Its translation: CASSLGWDLSGGPTYNEQFF.

The chain is built from TRBV2 and TRBJ2-2; D uncertain. Germline V gene sequence: CDR1 SNHLY, CDR2 FYNNEI. The V and J ends lost 2 bases and 1 base respectively, with 11 bases between them. The CDR3 runs to 16 residues. DNA of the CDR3: TGTGCCAGCAGTGAAACGGGTATTCAGAACACCGGGGAGCTGTTTTTT. Its protein product is CASSETGIQNTGELFF.

The chain couples TRBV7-9 to TRBJ1-4, with 7 bases that match TRBD1. V trimming: 7 bases; J trimming: 0 bases; junction bases outside the gene matches: 2. The CDR3 length is 14 residues. The V gene's germline CDR1 is SEHNR and CDR2 FQNEAQ (reference sequence). The CDR3 DNA reads TGTGCCAGCAACACAGGGGCAACTAATGAAAAACTGTTTTTT. Amino acids: CASNTGATNEKLFF. Complete variable domain (other parts from reference TRBV7-9 and TRBJ1-4): DTGVSQNPRHKITKRGQNVTFRCDPISEHNRLYWYRQTLGQGPEFLTYFQNEAQLEKSRLLSDRFSAERPKGSFSTLEIQRTEQGDSAMYLCASNTGATNEKLFFGSGTQLSVL.